This is a list of T cell receptor beta chains from one sample in a study of shared clonotypes between healthy human individuals. The method was immunoSEQ multiplex PCR; TCRdb's version includes in-frame clones alone and lacks a portion of them. The table records about 1.5 million clones, 95% to 97% of them present only once. Sequencing was performed on naive CD4+ T cells sorted from blood. The receptors stem from a man aged 25-45 years in good health. Both conserved end residues are part of each CDR3. Fields, in order: D gene, V gene, clone size, J gene, CDR3 protein, CDR3 DNA. A D gene is named only where the DNA matches it firmly. Size tells how often a clone was seen (once, few, many) or the class of an expanded clone, and some rows leave it out.

TRBD1	TRBV9	-	TRBJ2-1	CASSFGQGPYNEQFF	TGTGCCAGCAGCTTCGGACAGGGGCCCTACAATGAGCAGTTCTTC
TRBD1	TRBV5-1	-	TRBJ2-7	CASSVLDRRAYEQYF	TGCGCCAGCAGCGTACTGGACAGGCGGGCCTACGAGCAGTACTTC
-	TRBV7-2	-	TRBJ2-5	CASSLFSGEAQETQYF	TGTGCCAGCAGCCTCTTTTCGGGGGAGGCGCAAGAGACCCAGTACTTC
TRBD2	TRBV18	-	TRBJ2-1	CASSLKREAGNEQFF	TGTGCCAGCTCCCTTAAGCGGGAGGCTGGAAATGAGCAGTTCTTC
-	TRBV11-2	-	TRBJ1-2	CASSLLHRIYGYTF	TGTGCCAGCAGCTTGTTACACCGAATCTATGGCTACACCTTC
-	TRBV11-2	-	TRBJ1-5	CASSPTGGAAEPQHF	TGTGCCAGCAGCCCAACGGGGGGGGCGGCGGAGCCCCAGCATTTT
-	TRBV11-2	-	TRBJ1-1	CASSLSRPDTEAFF	TGTGCCAGCAGCTTAAGTCGTCCAGACACTGAAGCTTTCTTT
TRBD1	TRBV11-2	-	TRBJ2-1	CASSLRGQPFYNEQFF	TGTGCCAGCAGCCTACGGGGACAGCCTTTCTACAATGAGCAGTTCTTC
-	TRBV12-5	-	TRBJ2-7	CASGFGYTYEQYF	TGTGCTAGTGGTTTTGGCTATACCTACGAGCAGTACTTC
TRBD2	TRBV2	-	TRBJ2-5	CASSLGTSGGGQETQYF	TGTGCCAGCAGTTTGGGGACTAGCGGAGGAGGACAAGAGACCCAGTACTTC
TRBD2	TRBV7-2	-	TRBJ2-1	CASSLEGTSGSAEQFF	TGTGCCAGCAGCTTAGAAGGGACTAGCGGGAGTGCTGAGCAGTTCTTC
-	TRBV7-3	-	TRBJ2-1	CASSPDHDLEQFF	TGTGCCAGCAGCCCTGACCACGACCTCGAGCAGTTCTTC
TRBD2	TRBV18	once	TRBJ2-1	CASSPGTSHNEQFF	TGTGCCAGCTCACCCGGGACTAGCCACAATGAGCAGTTCTTC
-	TRBV15	-	TRBJ2-1	CATSRDFGLSYNEQFF	TGTGCCACCAGCAGAGATTTTGGGCTGTCCTACAATGAGCAGTTCTTC
-	TRBV19	-	TRBJ2-7	CASSIEYRAYEQYF	TGTGCCAGTAGTATAGAATACAGGGCCTACGAGCAGTACTTC
-	TRBV5-1	-	TRBJ1-1	CASSLGMNTEAFF	TGCGCCAGCAGCTTGGGCATGAACACTGAAGCTTTCTTT
-	TRBV7-6	-	TRBJ2-3	CASSLMEGGFTDTQYF	TGTGCCAGCAGCTTAATGGAGGGGGGATTCACAGATACGCAGTATTTT
-	TRBV7-2	-	TRBJ2-5	CASSLVGNEETQYF	TGTGCCAGCAGCTTAGTCGGAAACGAAGAGACCCAGTACTTC
-	TRBV2	-	TRBJ1-3	CASSEVRGAGNTIYF	TGTGCCAGCAGTGAAGTTAGAGGGGCTGGAAACACCATATATTTT
-	TRBV5-1	-	TRBJ2-6	CASSLGRGTGANVLTF	TGCGCCAGCAGCTTGGGGCGGGGAACTGGGGCCAACGTCCTGACTTTC
-	TRBV5-4	-	TRBJ2-1	CASSHGTNNYNEQFF	TGTGCCAGCAGCCATGGGACCAATAACTACAATGAGCAGTTCTTC
-	TRBV5-1	-	TRBJ2-2	CASSEQTGELFF	TGCGCCAGCAGTGAACAGACCGGGGAGCTGTTTTTT
-	TRBV7-9	-	TRBJ1-2	CASSPTGFNYGYTF	TGTGCCAGCAGCCCTACAGGGTTCAACTATGGCTACACCTTC
TRBD2	TRBV9	-	TRBJ2-7	CASSPRAGVAYEQYF	TGTGCCAGCAGCCCCCGAGCGGGAGTTGCCTACGAGCAGTACTTC